The clone carrying this T cell receptor beta chain has more than one count but fewer than ten. Its antigen is unidentified. Germline V gene data show CDR1 as KGHSH and CDR2 as LQKENI. The CDR3 runs to 14 residues. The V end was cut by 6 bases, the J end by 4 bases, with 15 bases between. These data come from a study of T cells in Graves' hyperthyroidism and ophthalmopathy. Overall study findings and caveats: The blood repertoire included most of the expanded thyroid clonotypes above 0.001.

The TCR beta CDR3 regions underwent amplification using RNA transcripts as the source. HTBI primers were used for first-round RT-PCR of the TCR CDR3. TCRdb re-called the multiplex PCR reads through MiXCR, storing one row per CDR3 protein. The sample records almost 250,000 distinct CDR3 sequences, almost 25% being singletons. Sequencing input: blood. This chain uses TRBV18 with TRBJ1-1; weak D call: TRBD1 (6 bases). This TCR was recovered from a woman aged 40 to 49 with Graves' ophthalmopathy. CDR3 in DNA: TGTGCCAGCTCCCCCGACAGGACGAGCACTGAAGCTTTCTTT. Amino acid sequence: CASSPDRTSTEAFF.